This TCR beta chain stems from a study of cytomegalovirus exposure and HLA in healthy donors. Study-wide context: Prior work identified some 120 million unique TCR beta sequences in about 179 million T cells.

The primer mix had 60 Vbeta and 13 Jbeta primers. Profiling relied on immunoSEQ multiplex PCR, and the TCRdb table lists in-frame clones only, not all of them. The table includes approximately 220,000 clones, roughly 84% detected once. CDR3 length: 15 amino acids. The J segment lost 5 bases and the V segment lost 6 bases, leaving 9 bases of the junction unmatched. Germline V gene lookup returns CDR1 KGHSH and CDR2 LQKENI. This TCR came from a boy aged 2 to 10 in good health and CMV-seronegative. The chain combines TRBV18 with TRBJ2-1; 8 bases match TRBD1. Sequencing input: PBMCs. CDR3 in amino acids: CASSPNRDRNNEQFF. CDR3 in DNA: TGTGCCAGCTCGCCAAATCGGGACAGGAACAATGAGCAGTTCTTC.